Below are 18 T cell receptor beta chains sequenced from a single sample in a study of T cells in localized non-small cell lung cancer. Sequencing was performed with immunoSEQ multiplex PCR; in TCRdb, only in-frame clones are kept and a portion is missing. The sample lists some 32,000 clones, 94% seen once, with more than 0.7% in the top ten. The material sequenced was peripheral blood, taken before any cancer treatment. These receptors all come from a woman aged 35 to 75 with stage I lung adenocarcinoma.

The CDR3 loop is CASSPSGRADTQYF. CDR3 nucleotides: TGTGCCAGCAGCCCTAGCGGGAGGGCAGATACGCAGTATTTT. V is TRBV7-3 and J is TRBJ2-3; TRBD2 matches 12 bases. Germline V gives CDR1 SGHTA, CDR2 FQGTGA. Trimming cost V 5 bases and J 4 bases; bases outside gene matches: 1. The CDR3 spans 14 residues. The full variable domain, rest sourced from reference TRBV7-3 and TRBJ2-3, is GAGVSQTPSNKVTEKGKYVELRCDPISGHTALYWYRQSLGQGPEFLIYFQGTGAADDSGLPNDRFFAVRPEGSVSTLKIQRTERGDSAVYLCASSPSGRADTQYFGPGTRLTVL.

This clone was counted a single time. V is TRBV7-6 and J is TRBJ2-7; 10 bases map to TRBD1. The CDR3 is 15 residues long. The germline V gene encodes CDR1 SGHVS and CDR2 FNYEAQ. The trim removed 0 bases at V and 6 bases at J, leaving 5 bases unmatched. In nucleotides, the CDR3 is TGTGCCAGCAGCTTAGCGAGGACAGGGGGGGGCGAGCAGTACTTC. It translates to CASSLARTGGGEQYF.

The chain recombines TRBV18 with TRBJ1-1; D uncertain. Germline CDR1 is KGHSH and CDR2 is LQKENI. V dropped 1 base and J dropped 0 bases, with 15 bases sitting between them. The CDR3 spans 17 residues. The CDR3 DNA reads TGTGCCAGCTCACCACTACAAGGTGGGAGCCTGAACACTGAAGCTTTCTTT. Residues: CASSPLQGGSLNTEAFF.

The CDR3 spells CATRHSSGNTIYF. CDR3 nucleotide sequence: TGCGCCACCAGACATAGCTCTGGAAACACCATATATTTT. This chain connects TRBV5-1 to TRBJ1-3; D is unresolved. V lost 9 bases and J lost 0, with 10 bases in between. The CDR3 runs to 13 residues. The germline V gene has CDR1 SGHRS and CDR2 YFSETQ.

V usage is TRBV29-1 and J usage is TRBJ1-6, with 7 bases matching TRBD1. Germline trimming cut 6 bases from V and 7 bases from J; bases unmatched to any gene: 6. CDR3 length: 13 amino acids. Per germline, CDR1 SQVTM and CDR2 ANQGSEA. The CDR3 is CSVRDRQNSPLHF. The CDR3 DNA reads as TGCAGCGTGAGGGACAGACAGAATTCACCCCTCCACTTT.

The chain joins TRBV19 to TRBJ2-3; 7 bases align to TRBD2. The CDR3 totals 13 residues. Germline CDR1 reads LNHDA; CDR2 reads SQIVND (reference sequence). Losses at the gene ends were 4 bases for V and 5 bases for J; bases not matched to a gene: 3. The CDR3 loop reads CASSRGGRDTQYF. The CDR3 DNA reads as TGTGCCAGTAGTAGGGGGGGGAGAGATACGCAGTATTTT.

CDR3 protein: CASSYGGVNTEAFF. The CDR3 DNA is TGCGCCAGCAGCTATGGGGGGGTAAACACTGAAGCTTTCTTT. The rearrangement links TRBV4-3 to TRBJ1-1; D is perhaps TRBD1 (5 bases). This CDR3 region has 14 residues. Germline CDR1 reads LGHNA; CDR2 reads YSLEER. Trimming took off 5 bases at V and 2 bases at J, with 12 bases between the two ends.

This rearrangement joins TRBV18 to TRBJ2-7; TRBD1 aligns across 11 bases. V gave up 4 bases and J gave up 2 bases; unmatched junction bases: 10. Germline assignment: CDR1 KGHSH and CDR2 LQKENI. This CDR3 comprises 17 residues. CDR3 sequence reads: CASSLEILGQGAYEQYF. CDR3 coding DNA: TGTGCCAGCTCACTAGAAATACTGGGACAGGGGGCCTACGAGCAGTACTTC.

V usage is TRBV28 and J usage is TRBJ2-5; the match to TRBD1 covers 8 bases. The V and J ends lost 5 bases and 4 bases, in that order; junction bases with no gene match: 9. The germline V gene has CDR1 MDHEN and CDR2 SYDVKM. The CDR3 covers 15 residues. CDR3 residues: CASSRRGQGGETQYF. The CDR3 DNA sequence: TGTGCCAGCAGTCGACGTGGACAGGGAGGAGAGACCCAGTACTTC.

V gene TRBV6-5 combines with J gene TRBJ1-1; D may be TRBD1 (6 bases). There are 15 residues in the CDR3. CDR1 is MNHEY and CDR2 is SVGAGI in the germline V gene. V lost 0 bases and J lost 2, with 10 bases in between. CDR3 region: CASSYSAGANTEAFF. The CDR3 DNA sequence: TGTGCCAGCAGTTACTCGGCAGGGGCCAACACTGAAGCTTTCTTT.

The chain uses TRBV29-1 and TRBJ2-7, with D unclear. The CDR3 contains 11 residues. V lost 5 bases and J 1 base, leaving 6 bases between the germline ends. From germline, CDR1 is SQVTM and CDR2 ANQGSEA. Here the CDR3 DNA reads TGCAGCGTTAGATCTTCCTACGAGCAGTACTTC. Translation gives CSVRSSYEQYF.

V and J are TRBV13 and TRBJ2-1; 11 nucleotides match TRBD2. V was pared by 5 bases and J by 12 bases, with 6 bases of the junction left unmatched. CDR1 and CDR2 from the germline V gene are PRHDT and FYEKMQ (reference sequence). The CDR3 covers 13 residues. CDR3 coding DNA: TGTGCCAGCAGCCCTACTAGCGGGGGTAGGCAGTTCTTC. Translated: CASSPTSGGRQFF.

The chain is built from TRBV7-2 and TRBJ2-1; D is uncertain. Trimming took 2 bases from V and 8 from J, leaving 4 bases between them. Germline loops: CDR1 SGHTA, CDR2 FQGNSA. There are 11 residues in the CDR3. Written as DNA, the CDR3 is TGTGCCAGCAGCTTATTGGATGAGCAGTTCTTC. Its translation is CASSLLDEQFF.

The DNA of the CDR3 is TGTGCCAGCTCACTCCGGACAGGGGTAAATGAAAAACTGTTTTTT. Translation: CASSLRTGVNEKLFF. V is TRBV18 and J is TRBJ1-4; the match to TRBD1 covers 9 bases. The germline CDR1 and CDR2 sequences are KGHSH and LQKENI. The CDR3 spans 15 residues. The J segment lost 5 bases and the V segment lost 4 bases, leaving 5 bases of the junction unmatched.

This chain joins TRBV11-2 and TRBJ2-5; either TRBD1 or TRBD2 may supply D (6 bases each). The CDR3 sequence is 14 residues long. Germline CDR1 is SGHAT and CDR2 is FQNNGV. V gave up 2 bases and J gave up 5 bases, with 12 bases separating them. The CDR3 sequence is CASSLRGPGETQYF. The CDR3 nucleotides read TGTGCCAGCAGCTTACGGGGGCCGGGGGAGACCCAGTACTTC.

The chain uses TRBV11-2 and TRBJ2-2; a weak D match, TRBD2 (6 bases). V was pared by 5 bases and J by 0 bases, with 13 bases between. Germline values: CDR1 SGHAT, CDR2 FQNNGV. The CDR3 spans 16 residues. The CDR3 reads CASSPWSGANTGELFF. The CDR3 nucleotides read TGTGCCAGCAGCCCCTGGTCGGGGGCGAACACCGGGGAGCTGTTTTTT.

V and J are TRBV5-8 and TRBJ2-4; possible D gene TRBD2, 7 bases. The ends were cut back, 3 bases at V and 6 bases at J, with 19 bases in the middle. This CDR3 spans 16 amino acids. The germline gives CDR1 SGHTS, CDR2 YDEGEE. In DNA form, the CDR3 reads TGTGCCAGCAGCTGGTACAGGAAAGGGGGGGGAAACATTCAGTACTTC. Protein sequence: CASSWYRKGGGNIQYF.

The chain carries TRBV6-5 and TRBJ2-6, with a weak D call TRBD1 (6 bases). Germline CDR1 and CDR2: MNHEY and SVGAGI. V dropped 4 bases and J dropped 2 bases, with 9 bases sitting between them. This CDR3 is built from 15 residues. Here the CDR3 DNA reads TGTGCCAGCAGTTCGACAGGTGCTGGGGCCAACGTCCTGACTTTC. It specifies CASSSTGAGANVLTF.